This T cell receptor beta chain was captured by sequencing in a study of PD-1 blockade in mismatch repair-deficient tumors (dated by TCRdb to between 2016 and 2019). Study-wide context: Between September 2013 and late 2016, 86 consecutive patients with about 12 mismatch repair-deficient cancer types, all previously treated and progressing, were enrolled in the trial. Tumor-associated T cell clones were tracked in the peripheral blood of patients responding to PD-1 blockade by deep sequencing of TCR CDR3 regions. Overall study results and their limits: After pembrolizumab, tumor-resident clones, which were often undetectable in blood before treatment, expanded rapidly and then contracted, generally ahead of radiologic responses.

The CDR3, from cysteine to phenylalanine, totals 15 residues. The sequence is cut down to CDR3 DNA, 45 bases in frame from base 1. As encoded in the germline V gene, CDR1 is SGHTS while CDR2 is YDEGEE. V gives up 0 bases and J gives up 0 bases, and the segment between their germline ends measures 10 bases. Library creation used the immunoSEQ multiplex PCR assay. Here the immuneACCESS table is served through TCRdb, limited to in-frame sequences with V and J called. Missing clones are a known gap in these copies; in checked studies unresolved V genes cover under half, and the rest lacks a known reason. This sample holds approximately 100,000 clones; approximately 80% were observed only once. Of the sample, around 6.5% falls within the top ten clones. Mismatch repair deficiency was established in every enrolled patient by polymerase chain reaction or immunohistochemistry. Three patients who responded to pembrolizumab therapy underwent TCR sequencing. The phase II trial prospectively evaluated PD-1 blockade with pembrolizumab in advanced mismatch repair-deficient cancers, independent of tissue of origin. Peripheral blood T cell samples were collected serially, before PD-1 blockade began and at several time points afterward. The timing of each blood sample was reported as weeks after the first dose of pembrolizumab.

About this clone itself: It lacks a known antigen. No qualities accompany the bases; no much larger clone lies one base away.

This sequence was found in an adult with mismatch repair-deficient cancer. The specimen was peripheral blood, collected about 33 weeks after starting pembrolizumab. The chain links TRBV5-8 with TRBJ2-7, and the D gene may be TRBD1, 6 bases matching. In nucleotide form, the sequence is TGTGCCAGCAGCTTGGACGGGACATCCTCCTACGAGCAGTACTTC. This codes for CASSLDGTSSYEQYF.